A selection of T cell receptor beta chains follows, all from one sample in a study of shared clonotypes between healthy human individuals. Clones were read by immunoSEQ multiplex PCR, and TCRdb kept only the in-frame ones, dropping some. The data contain roughly 1.4 million clones, approximately 98.5% of them seen just once; the ten biggest clones take up 0.36%. Sample: naive CD4+ T cells sorted from blood. The source is a man aged 25-45 years in good health. Both conserved end residues are part of each CDR3. The order of the fields is V gene, clone size, J gene, D gene, CDR3 DNA, CDR3 protein. The D gene is left open where the match is weak. Clone size is given for some rows only: seen once, a few or many times, or a class if the clone is expanded.

v_gene: TRBV19
abundance: once
j_gene: TRBJ2-7
d_gene: .
CDR3nt: TGTGCCAGTAGTCCGCCTAGCGTGGGGTCGGTCGAGCAGTACTTC
CDR3aa: CASSPPSVGSVEQYF

v_gene: TRBV4-1
abundance: .
j_gene: TRBJ2-1
d_gene: TRBD2
CDR3nt: TGCGCCAGCAGCTCAATTACTAGCGGGAGAACCTACAATGAGCAGTTCTTC
CDR3aa: CASSSITSGRTYNEQFF

v_gene: TRBV5-1
abundance: once
j_gene: TRBJ2-4
d_gene: .
CDR3nt: TGCGCCAGCAGCTTGGGGGCAGGGGAGGAAAACATTCAGTACTTC
CDR3aa: CASSLGAGEENIQYF

v_gene: TRBV14
abundance: .
j_gene: TRBJ2-7
d_gene: TRBD1
CDR3nt: TGTGCCAGCAGCCAAGCCGGGACAGGGTATCACGAGCAGTACTTC
CDR3aa: CASSQAGTGYHEQYF

v_gene: TRBV11-2
abundance: .
j_gene: TRBJ2-1
d_gene: .
CDR3nt: TGTGCCAGCGGGCCTTATCATGAGCAGTTCTTC
CDR3aa: CASGPYHEQFF

v_gene: TRBV9
abundance: .
j_gene: TRBJ2-7
d_gene: .
CDR3nt: TGTGCCAGCAGCGTAGATCCGATTGTGACGGCCCGCTCCAGCGAGCAGTACTTC
CDR3aa: CASSVDPIVTARSSEQYF

v_gene: TRBV9
abundance: .
j_gene: TRBJ2-7
d_gene: .
CDR3nt: TGTGCCAGCAGCGTAGGGGTGGGTAGCTCCTACGAGCAGTACTTC
CDR3aa: CASSVGVGSSYEQYF

v_gene: TRBV5-1
abundance: .
j_gene: TRBJ2-7
d_gene: .
CDR3nt: TGCGCCAGCAGCCCCGACAGGATCTCCTACGAGCAGTACTTC
CDR3aa: CASSPDRISYEQYF

v_gene: TRBV6-1
abundance: .
j_gene: TRBJ2-7
d_gene: TRBD2
CDR3nt: TGTGCCAGCAGTGAAAGGGAGGGGCGCAGGGAGCAGTACTTC
CDR3aa: CASSEREGRREQYF

v_gene: TRBV7-9
abundance: .
j_gene: TRBJ2-1
d_gene: TRBD2
CDR3nt: TGTGCCAGCGGGCTAGCGGGGTGGTATGAGCAGTTCTTC
CDR3aa: CASGLAGWYEQFF

v_gene: TRBV2
abundance: .
j_gene: TRBJ2-2
d_gene: .
CDR3nt: TGTGCCAGCATATACGACATAGCGAACACCGGGGAGCTGTTTTTT
CDR3aa: CASIYDIANTGELFF

v_gene: TRBV18
abundance: once
j_gene: TRBJ2-2
d_gene: TRBD2
CDR3nt: TGTGCCAGCTCACCACTAGCGGGAGCGCCGAACACCGGGGAGCTGTTTTTT
CDR3aa: CASSPLAGAPNTGELFF

v_gene: TRBV30
abundance: once
j_gene: TRBJ2-7
d_gene: TRBD2
CDR3nt: TGTGCCTGGAGTGTCGGGACTATCTACGAGCAGTACTTC
CDR3aa: CAWSVGTIYEQYF

v_gene: TRBV28
abundance: .
j_gene: TRBJ2-2
d_gene: TRBD2
CDR3nt: TGTGCCAGCAGTTTCCCGGGAGGGCTTTCCGGGGAGCTGTTTTTT
CDR3aa: CASSFPGGLSGELFF

v_gene: TRBV5-4
abundance: .
j_gene: TRBJ2-7
d_gene: TRBD2
CDR3nt: TGTGCCAGCAGCCGTGCTAGCGGACTAACCTACGAGCAGTACTTC
CDR3aa: CASSRASGLTYEQYF

v_gene: TRBV5-1
abundance: .
j_gene: TRBJ2-7
d_gene: TRBD2
CDR3nt: TGCGCCAGCAGCTTGACTAGCGCCTACGAGCAGTACTTC
CDR3aa: CASSLTSAYEQYF

v_gene: TRBV7-2
abundance: once
j_gene: TRBJ1-5
d_gene: .
CDR3nt: TGTGCCAGCAGCTTCGCGGGGAATCGCCAGCCCCAGCATTTT
CDR3aa: CASSFAGNRQPQHF

v_gene: TRBV30
abundance: .
j_gene: TRBJ2-3
d_gene: .
CDR3nt: TGTGCCCTCGGTGGGGGTACGCAGTATTTT
CDR3aa: CALGGGTQYF

v_gene: TRBV7-6
abundance: .
j_gene: TRBJ2-7
d_gene: .
CDR3nt: TGTGCCAGCAGCCCCCCACCGGGGGCCGAGCAGTACTTC
CDR3aa: CASSPPPGAEQYF

v_gene: TRBV11-2
abundance: .
j_gene: TRBJ2-5
d_gene: .
CDR3nt: TGTGCCAGCAGCGACCTGGGGGAGACCCAGTACTTC
CDR3aa: CASSDLGETQYF

v_gene: TRBV5-1
abundance: .
j_gene: TRBJ2-2
d_gene: .
CDR3nt: TGCGCCAGCAGCATTGCCTTGGGGGCCGGGGAGCTGTTTTTT
CDR3aa: CASSIALGAGELFF

v_gene: TRBV11-2
abundance: once
j_gene: TRBJ2-1
d_gene: .
CDR3nt: TGTGCCAGCAGCTTAGATGGCAGGGGTAGCTCCTACAATGAGCAGTTCTTC
CDR3aa: CASSLDGRGSSYNEQFF

v_gene: TRBV19
abundance: .
j_gene: TRBJ2-3
d_gene: .
CDR3nt: TGTGCCAGTCGGCCAGGCACAGATACGCAGTATTTT
CDR3aa: CASRPGTDTQYF

v_gene: TRBV9
abundance: .
j_gene: TRBJ2-1
d_gene: .
CDR3nt: TGTGCCAGCAGCGTAGCTCCGGGGAATGAGCAGTTCTTC
CDR3aa: CASSVAPGNEQFF

v_gene: TRBV5-4
abundance: .
j_gene: TRBJ2-5
d_gene: TRBD2
CDR3nt: TGTGCCAGCAGCCCGGGTGGGGCTAGCGGTACCCTCCAAGAGACCCAGTACTTC
CDR3aa: CASSPGGASGTLQETQYF

v_gene: TRBV15
abundance: .
j_gene: TRBJ2-4
d_gene: .
CDR3nt: TGTGCCACCAGCAGAGATTCAGGGCTCGGCATTCAGTACTTC
CDR3aa: CATSRDSGLGIQYF

v_gene: TRBV9
abundance: .
j_gene: TRBJ2-2
d_gene: TRBD2
CDR3nt: TGTGCCAGCAGCCTTAGCGGGAGGGCCATAACCGGGGAGCTGTTTTTT
CDR3aa: CASSLSGRAITGELFF

v_gene: TRBV18
abundance: once
j_gene: TRBJ2-7
d_gene: .
CDR3nt: TGTGCCAGCTCACCAGGGCCCGCGGGACAACCAATTGTTAAGGACTTC
CDR3aa: CASSPGPAGQPIVKDF

v_gene: TRBV5-4
abundance: .
j_gene: TRBJ1-4
d_gene: .
CDR3nt: TGTGCCAGCAGCTCTAACAGGGTTTCTAATGAAAAACTGTTTTTT
CDR3aa: CASSSNRVSNEKLFF

v_gene: TRBV2
abundance: .
j_gene: TRBJ2-7
d_gene: .
CDR3nt: TGTGCCAGCCTGGCAGGGACTTACGAGTGGCAGTACTTC
CDR3aa: CASLAGTYEWQYF

v_gene: TRBV5-5
abundance: .
j_gene: TRBJ2-5
d_gene: TRBD1
CDR3nt: TGTGCCAGCAGCCGGGGAGGACAGGGGGTCCAAGAGACCCAGTACTTC
CDR3aa: CASSRGGQGVQETQYF